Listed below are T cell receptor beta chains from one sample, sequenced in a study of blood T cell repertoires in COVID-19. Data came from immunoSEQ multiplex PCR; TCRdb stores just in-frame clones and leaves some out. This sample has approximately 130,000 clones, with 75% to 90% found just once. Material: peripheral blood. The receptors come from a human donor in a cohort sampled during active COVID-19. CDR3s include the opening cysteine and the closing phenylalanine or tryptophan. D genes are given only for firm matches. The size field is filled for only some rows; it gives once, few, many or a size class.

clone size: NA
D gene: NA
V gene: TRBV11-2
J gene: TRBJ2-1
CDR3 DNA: TGTGCCAGCAGCTTAGTTTCGTACAATGAGCAGTTCTTC
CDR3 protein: CASSLVSYNEQFF

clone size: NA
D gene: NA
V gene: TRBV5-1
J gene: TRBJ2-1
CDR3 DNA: TGCGCCAGCAGCGTAAAACTTACTAACAATGAGCAGTTCTTC
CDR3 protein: CASSVKLTNNEQFF

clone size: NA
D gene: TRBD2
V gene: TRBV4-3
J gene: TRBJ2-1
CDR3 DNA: TGCGCCAGCAGCCAAGTTGCTAGCGGGGGGGCCCTAACTGGTAATGAGCAGTTCTTC
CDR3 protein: CASSQVASGGALTGNEQFF

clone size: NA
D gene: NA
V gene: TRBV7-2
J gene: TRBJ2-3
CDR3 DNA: TGTGCCAGCAGCTTAAAAATGGCATTCACAGATACGCAGTATTTT
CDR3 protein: CASSLKMAFTDTQYF

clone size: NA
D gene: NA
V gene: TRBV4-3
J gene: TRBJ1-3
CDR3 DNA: TGCGCCAGCAGCCAAGATCCTAGGTACTCTGGAAACACCATATATTTT
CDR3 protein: CASSQDPRYSGNTIYF

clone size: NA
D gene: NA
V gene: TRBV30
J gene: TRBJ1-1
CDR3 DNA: TGTGCCTCCCATTTTCGGGACACTGAAGCTTTCTTT
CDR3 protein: CASHFRDTEAFF

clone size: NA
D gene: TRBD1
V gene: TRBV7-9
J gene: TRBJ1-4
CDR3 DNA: TGTGCCAGCAGCTTCGGGGACAGGGATGAAAAACTGTTTTTT
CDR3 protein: CASSFGDRDEKLFF

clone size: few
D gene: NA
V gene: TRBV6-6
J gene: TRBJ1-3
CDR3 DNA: TGTGCCAGCCAGAGCGGGGGTAGTGGAAACACCATATATTTT
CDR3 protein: CASQSGGSGNTIYF

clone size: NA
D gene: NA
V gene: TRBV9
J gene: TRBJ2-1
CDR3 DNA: TGTGCCAGCAACGTAGACGGGGTCTACAATGAGCAGTTCTTC
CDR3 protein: CASNVDGVYNEQFF

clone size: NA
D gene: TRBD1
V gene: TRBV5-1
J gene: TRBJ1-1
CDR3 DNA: TGCGCCAGCAGTCGGGGGGACAGGGGAGGATCCGGAGGCACTGAAGCTTTCTTT
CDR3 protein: CASSRGDRGGSGGTEAFF

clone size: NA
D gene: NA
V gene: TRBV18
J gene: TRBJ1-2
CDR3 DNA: TGTGCCAGCTCACCACCTTCGTCTTCAGCTAACTATGGCTACACCTTC
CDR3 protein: CASSPPSSSANYGYTF

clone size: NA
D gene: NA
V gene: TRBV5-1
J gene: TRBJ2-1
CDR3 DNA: TGCGCCAGCAGCCCCGACAATGAGCAGTTCTTC
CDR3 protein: CASSPDNEQFF

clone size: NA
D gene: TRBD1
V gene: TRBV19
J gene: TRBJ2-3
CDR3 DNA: TGTGCCAGTAGTAAGGGGGCTTCAGATACGCAGTATTTT
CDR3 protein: CASSKGASDTQYF

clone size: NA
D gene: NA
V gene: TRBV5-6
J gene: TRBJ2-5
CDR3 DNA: TGTGCCAGCAGCTTGGCGGGTGGCGGTGAGACCCAGTACTTC
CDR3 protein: CASSLAGGGETQYF

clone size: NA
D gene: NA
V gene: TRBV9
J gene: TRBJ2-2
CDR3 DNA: TGTGCCAGCAGCGTAGTTCAGAACACCGGGGAGCTGTTTTTT
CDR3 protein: CASSVVQNTGELFF

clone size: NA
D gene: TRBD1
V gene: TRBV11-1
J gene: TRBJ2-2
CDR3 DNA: TGTGCCAGCAGCTTAAGGCAGGGGGCGGCCGGGGAGCTGTTTTTT
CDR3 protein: CASSLRQGAAGELFF

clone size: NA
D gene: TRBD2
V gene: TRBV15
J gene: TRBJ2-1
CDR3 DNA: TGTGCCACCAGCAGAGGGGAGACTAGCGGGAGGAATGAGCAGTTCTTC
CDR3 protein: CATSRGETSGRNEQFF

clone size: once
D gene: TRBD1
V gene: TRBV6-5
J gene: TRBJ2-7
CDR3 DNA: TGTGCCAGCAGTACTCCGGGACAGGGTTACGAGCAGTACTTC
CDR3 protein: CASSTPGQGYEQYF

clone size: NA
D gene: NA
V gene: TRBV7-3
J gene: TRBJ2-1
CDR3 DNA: TGTGCCAGCAGCCCCACGAGTAAACACAATGAGCAGTTCTTC
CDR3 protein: CASSPTSKHNEQFF

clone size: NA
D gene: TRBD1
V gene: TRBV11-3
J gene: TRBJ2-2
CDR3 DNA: TGTGCCAGCAGCTTTATACCGGGACAGATCACCGGGGAGCTGTTTTTT
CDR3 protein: CASSFIPGQITGELFF

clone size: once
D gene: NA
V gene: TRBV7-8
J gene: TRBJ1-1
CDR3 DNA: TGTGCCAGTCTCGGAGGGTTGAGGACTGAAGCTTTCTTT
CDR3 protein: CASLGGLRTEAFF

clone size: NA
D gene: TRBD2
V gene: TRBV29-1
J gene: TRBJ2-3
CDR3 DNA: TGCAGCGTGGCTTTAGCGGGAGTGACAGATACGCAGTATTTT
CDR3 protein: CSVALAGVTDTQYF